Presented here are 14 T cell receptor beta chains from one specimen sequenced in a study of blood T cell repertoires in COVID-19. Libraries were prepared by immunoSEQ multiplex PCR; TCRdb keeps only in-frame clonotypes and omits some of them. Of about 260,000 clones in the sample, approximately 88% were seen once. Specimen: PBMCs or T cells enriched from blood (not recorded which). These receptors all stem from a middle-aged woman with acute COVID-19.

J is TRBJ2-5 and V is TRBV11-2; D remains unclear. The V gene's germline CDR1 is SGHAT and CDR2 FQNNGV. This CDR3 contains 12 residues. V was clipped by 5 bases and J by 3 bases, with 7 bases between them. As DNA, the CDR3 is TGTGCCAGCAGCCTTTCGGAAGAGACCCAGTACTTC. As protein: CASSLSEETQYF.

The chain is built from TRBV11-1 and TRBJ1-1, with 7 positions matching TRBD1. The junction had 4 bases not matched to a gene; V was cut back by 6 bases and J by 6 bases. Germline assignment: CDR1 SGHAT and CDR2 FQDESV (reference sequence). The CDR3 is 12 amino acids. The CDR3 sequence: CASRGQFAEAFF. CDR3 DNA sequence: TGTGCCAGCAGGGGACAGTTTGCTGAAGCTTTCTTT.

CDR3: CASTTSGTGLLGDTQYF. The CDR3 DNA reads as TGTGCCAGTACTACTAGCGGGACCGGCTTACTGGGAGATACGCAGTATTTT. This chain uses TRBV7-8 with TRBJ2-3; 10 bases map to TRBD2. This CDR3 spans 17 amino acids. The germline V gene encodes CDR1 SGHVS and CDR2 FQNEAQ. V lost 9 bases, J lost 5 bases, and 17 bases stayed unmatched.

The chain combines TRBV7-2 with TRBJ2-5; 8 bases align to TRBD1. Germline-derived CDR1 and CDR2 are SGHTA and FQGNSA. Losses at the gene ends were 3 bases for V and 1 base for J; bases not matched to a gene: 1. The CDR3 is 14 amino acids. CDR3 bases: TGTGCCAGCAGCTTCCAGGGGGCCCAAGAGACCCAGTACTTC. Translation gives CASSFQGAQETQYF.

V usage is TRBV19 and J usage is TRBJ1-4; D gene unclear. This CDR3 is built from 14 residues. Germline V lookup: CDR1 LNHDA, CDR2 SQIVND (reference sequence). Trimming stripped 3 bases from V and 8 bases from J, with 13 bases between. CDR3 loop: CASSIAGIGEKLFF. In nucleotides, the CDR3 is TGTGCCAGTAGTATCGCGGGGATTGGCGAAAAACTGTTTTTT. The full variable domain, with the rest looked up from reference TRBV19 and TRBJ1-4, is DGGITQSPKYLFRKEGQNVTLSCEQNLNHDAMYWYRQDPGQGLRLIYYSQIVNDFQKGDIAEGYSVSREKKESFPLTVTSAQKNPTAFYLCASSIAGIGEKLFFGSGTQLSVL.

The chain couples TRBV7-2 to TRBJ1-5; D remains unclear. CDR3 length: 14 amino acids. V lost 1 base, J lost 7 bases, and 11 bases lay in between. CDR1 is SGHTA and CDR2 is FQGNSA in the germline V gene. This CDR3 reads CASSLGGEWQPQHF. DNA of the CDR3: TGTGCCAGCAGCTTAGGAGGAGAGTGGCAGCCCCAGCATTTT.

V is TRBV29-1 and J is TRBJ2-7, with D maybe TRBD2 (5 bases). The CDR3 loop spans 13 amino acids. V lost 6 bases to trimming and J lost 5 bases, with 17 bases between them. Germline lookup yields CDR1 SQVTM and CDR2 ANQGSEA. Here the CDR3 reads CSVERWETHEQYF. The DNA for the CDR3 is TGCAGCGTCGAGAGGTGGGAGACTCACGAGCAGTACTTC.

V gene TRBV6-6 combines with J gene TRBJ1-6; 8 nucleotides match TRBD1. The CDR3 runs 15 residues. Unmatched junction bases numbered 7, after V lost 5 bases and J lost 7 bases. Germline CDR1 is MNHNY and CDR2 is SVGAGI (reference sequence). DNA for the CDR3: TGTGCCAGCAGTGCCACCGGGACAGGAAATTCACCCCTCCACTTT. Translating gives CASSATGTGNSPLHF.

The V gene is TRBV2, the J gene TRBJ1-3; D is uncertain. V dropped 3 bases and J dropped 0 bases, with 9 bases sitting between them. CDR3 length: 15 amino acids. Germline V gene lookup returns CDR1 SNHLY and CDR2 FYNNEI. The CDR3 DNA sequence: TGTGCCAGCAGTGAGGCACAGAGCTCTGGAAACACCATATATTTT. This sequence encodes CASSEAQSSGNTIYF.

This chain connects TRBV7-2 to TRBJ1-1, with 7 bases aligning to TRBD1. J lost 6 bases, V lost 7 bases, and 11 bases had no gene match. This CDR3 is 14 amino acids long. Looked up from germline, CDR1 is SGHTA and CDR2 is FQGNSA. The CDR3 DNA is TGTGCCAGCACCCCGACAGGGACCTCCTCTGAAGCTTTCTTT. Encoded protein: CASTPTGTSSEAFF. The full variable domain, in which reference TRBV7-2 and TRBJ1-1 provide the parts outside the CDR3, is GAGVSQSPSNKVTEKGKDVELRCDPISGHTALYWYRQSLGQGLEFLIYFQGNSAPDKSGLPSDRFSAERTGGSVSTLTIQRTQQEDSAVYLCASTPTGTSSEAFFGQGTRLTVV.

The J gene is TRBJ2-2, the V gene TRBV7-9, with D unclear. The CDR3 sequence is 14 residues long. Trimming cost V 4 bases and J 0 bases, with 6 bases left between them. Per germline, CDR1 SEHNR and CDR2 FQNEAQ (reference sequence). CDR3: CASSYYTNTGELFF. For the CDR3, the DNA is TGTGCCAGCAGCTACTACACGAACACCGGGGAGCTGTTTTTT.

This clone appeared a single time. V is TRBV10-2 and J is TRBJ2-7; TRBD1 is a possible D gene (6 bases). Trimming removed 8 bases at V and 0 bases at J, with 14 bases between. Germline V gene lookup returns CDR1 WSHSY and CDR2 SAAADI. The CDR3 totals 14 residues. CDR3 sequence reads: CASSRTVSSYEQYF. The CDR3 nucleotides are TGCGCCAGCTCTCGGACAGTCAGCTCCTACGAGCAGTACTTC.

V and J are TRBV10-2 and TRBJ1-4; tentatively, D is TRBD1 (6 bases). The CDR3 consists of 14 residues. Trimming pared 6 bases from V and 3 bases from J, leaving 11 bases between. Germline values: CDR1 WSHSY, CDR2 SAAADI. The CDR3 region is CASSAQGPNEKLFF. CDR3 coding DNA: TGCGCCAGCAGCGCACAGGGACCTAATGAAAAACTGTTTTTT.

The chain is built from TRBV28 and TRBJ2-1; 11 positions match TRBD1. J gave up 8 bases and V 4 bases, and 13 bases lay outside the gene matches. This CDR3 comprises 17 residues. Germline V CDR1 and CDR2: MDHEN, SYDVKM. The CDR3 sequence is CASSYTVGQGARYEQFF. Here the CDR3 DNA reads TGTGCCAGCAGTTACACCGTAGGACAGGGGGCGCGGTATGAGCAGTTCTTC.